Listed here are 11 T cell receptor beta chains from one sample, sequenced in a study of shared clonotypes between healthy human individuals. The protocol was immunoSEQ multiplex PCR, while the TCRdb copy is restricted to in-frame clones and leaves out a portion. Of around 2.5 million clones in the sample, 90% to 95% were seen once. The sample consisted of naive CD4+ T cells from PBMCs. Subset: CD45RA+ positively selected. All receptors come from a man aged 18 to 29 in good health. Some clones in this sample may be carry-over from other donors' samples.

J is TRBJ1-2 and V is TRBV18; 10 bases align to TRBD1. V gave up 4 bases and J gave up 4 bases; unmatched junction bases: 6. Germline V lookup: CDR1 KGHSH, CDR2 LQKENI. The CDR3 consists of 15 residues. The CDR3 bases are TGTGCCAGCTCACAGACAGGGGGCGCTAGCTATGGCTACACCTTC. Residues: CASSQTGGASYGYTF.

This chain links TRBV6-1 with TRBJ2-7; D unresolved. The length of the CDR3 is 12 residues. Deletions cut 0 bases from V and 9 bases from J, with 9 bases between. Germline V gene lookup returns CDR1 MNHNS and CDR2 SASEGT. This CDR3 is CASSEAGRGQYF. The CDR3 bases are TGTGCCAGCAGTGAAGCAGGCCGTGGGCAGTACTTC.

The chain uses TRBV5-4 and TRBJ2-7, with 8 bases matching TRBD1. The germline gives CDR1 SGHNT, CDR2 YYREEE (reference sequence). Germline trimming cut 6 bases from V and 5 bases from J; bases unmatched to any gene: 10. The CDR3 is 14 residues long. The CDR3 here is CASTPKGQAHEQYF. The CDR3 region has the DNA TGTGCCAGCACCCCCAAGGGACAGGCCCACGAGCAGTACTTC.

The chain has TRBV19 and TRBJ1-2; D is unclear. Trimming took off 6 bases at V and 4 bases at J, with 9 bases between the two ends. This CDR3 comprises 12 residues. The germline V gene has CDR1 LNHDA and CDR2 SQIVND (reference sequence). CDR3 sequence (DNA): TGTGCCAGTAGCTTTACAGCCTATGGCTACACCTTC. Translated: CASSFTAYGYTF.

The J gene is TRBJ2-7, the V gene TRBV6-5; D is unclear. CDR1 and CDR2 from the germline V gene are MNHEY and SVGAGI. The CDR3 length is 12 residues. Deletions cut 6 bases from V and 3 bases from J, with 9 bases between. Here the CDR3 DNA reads TGTGCCAGCAGCAATAACTACTACGAGCAGTACTTC. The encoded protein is CASSNNYYEQYF.

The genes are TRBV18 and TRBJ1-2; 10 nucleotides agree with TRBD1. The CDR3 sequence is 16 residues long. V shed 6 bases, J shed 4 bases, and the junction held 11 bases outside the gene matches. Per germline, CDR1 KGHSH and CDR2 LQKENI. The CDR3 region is CASSPSGQGNSYGYTF. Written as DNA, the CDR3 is TGTGCCAGCTCCCCTTCGGGACAGGGGAATTCCTATGGCTACACCTTC.

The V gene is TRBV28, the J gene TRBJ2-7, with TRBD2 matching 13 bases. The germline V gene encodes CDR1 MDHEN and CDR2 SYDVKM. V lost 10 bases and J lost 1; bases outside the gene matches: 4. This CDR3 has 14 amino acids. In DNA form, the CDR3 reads TGTGCCACCAGACTAGCGGGAGGTTCCTACGAGCAGTACTTC. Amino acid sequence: CATRLAGGSYEQYF.

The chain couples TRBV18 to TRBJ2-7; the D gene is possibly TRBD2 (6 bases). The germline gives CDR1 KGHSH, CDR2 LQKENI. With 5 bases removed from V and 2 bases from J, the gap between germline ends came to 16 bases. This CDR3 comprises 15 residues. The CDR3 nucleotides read TGTGCCAGCTCATCGCCGAGCGGGTACACCTACGAGCAGTACTTC. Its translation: CASSSPSGYTYEQYF.

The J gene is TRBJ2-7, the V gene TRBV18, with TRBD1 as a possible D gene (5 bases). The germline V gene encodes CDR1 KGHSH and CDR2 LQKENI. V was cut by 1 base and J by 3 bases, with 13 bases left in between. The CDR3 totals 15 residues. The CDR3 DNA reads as TGTGCCAGCTCACCACTAAGGGGCGGTGGCTACGAGCAGTACTTC. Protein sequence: CASSPLRGGGYEQYF.

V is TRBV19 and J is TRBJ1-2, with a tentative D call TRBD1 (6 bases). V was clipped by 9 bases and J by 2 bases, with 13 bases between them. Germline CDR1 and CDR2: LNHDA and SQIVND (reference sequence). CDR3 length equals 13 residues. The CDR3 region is CASRGQINYGYTF. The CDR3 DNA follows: TGTGCCAGCCGCGGACAGATCAACTATGGCTACACCTTC.

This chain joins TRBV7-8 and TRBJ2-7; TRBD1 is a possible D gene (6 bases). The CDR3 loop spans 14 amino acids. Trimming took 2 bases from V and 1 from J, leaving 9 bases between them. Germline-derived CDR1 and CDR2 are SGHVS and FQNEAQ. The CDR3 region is CASSLQGISYEQYF. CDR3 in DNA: TGTGCCAGCAGCTTACAGGGGATTTCCTACGAGCAGTACTTC.